These T cell receptor beta chains were read from a single sample in a study of T cells in Graves' hyperthyroidism and ophthalmopathy. TCRdb reanalysed the multiplex PCR reads using MiXCR and keeps one entry per CDR3 protein. The table shows approximately 400,000 distinct CDR3 sequences, with roughly 13% occurring only once. Sequencing was done on a sample of blood. These TCRs come from a woman in her fifties or sixties with Graves' hyperthyroidism. The CDR3 runs from the conserved cysteine through the conserved F or W. D genes are given only for firm matches. Clone size is given for some rows only: seen once, a few or many times, or a class if the clone is expanded.

TGTGCCAGCACCGAAGGGGGGGAGCAGTACTTC,CASTEGGEQYF,-,11,TRBV12-3/TRBV12-4,TRBJ2-7,-
TGTGCCAGCGTCCCGGGGGGAGGGATCTCCTACGAGCAGTACTTC,CASVPGGGISYEQYF,many,15,TRBV2,TRBJ2-7,TRBD2
TGTGCCAGCATTGGGGGTAGGAGTGAAAAACTGTTTTTT,CASIGGRSEKLFF,-,13,TRBV28,TRBJ1-4,-
TGTGCCAGCAGTTTCGGGACTAGCGGTTACGATGAGCAGTTCTTC,CASSFGTSGYDEQFF,many,15,TRBV12-3/TRBV12-4,TRBJ2-1,TRBD2
TGTGCCAGCACACGGGATTCCTACAATGAGCAGTTCTTC,CASTRDSYNEQFF,many,13,TRBV6-1,TRBJ2-1,-
TGCGCCAGCAGCTTGGGACTTACAGGTGACCAAGAGACCCAGTACTTC,CASSLGLTGDQETQYF,-,16,TRBV5-1,TRBJ2-5,-
TGTGCCAGCAGTGTAATTCTAGAGACCCAGTACTTC,CASSVILETQYF,many,12,TRBV6-1,TRBJ2-5,-
TGTGCCAGCAGCTTAGCGGGTAGCGTGCAGTTCTTC,CASSLAGSVQFF,-,12,TRBV7-2,TRBJ2-1,-
TGTGCCAGCAGCTGGGACTATCTAGGGACCTACGAGCAGTACTTC,CASSWDYLGTYEQYF,many,15,TRBV3-1,TRBJ2-7,TRBD2
TGTGCCAGCAGCTTATCTACCCTGCGAGGGGCCTACAATGAGCAGTTCTTC,CASSLSTLRGAYNEQFF,many,17,TRBV7-9,TRBJ2-1,-
TGTGCCAGCTCATCACAGGGGTTCGAAGAGACCCAGTACTTC,CASSSQGFEETQYF,few,14,TRBV18,TRBJ2-5,TRBD1
TGTGCCAGCAGCTTAGATCCCCCGGGAAGGTTGACAGATACGCAGTATTTT,CASSLDPPGRLTDTQYF,many,17,TRBV11-2,TRBJ2-3,-
TGTGCCAGCAGTTTATCGCCCCGCTTTATCTATGGCTACACCTTC,CASSLSPRFIYGYTF,-,15,TRBV27,TRBJ1-2,-
TGTGCCAGCAGCCTCCTCCGGGGATACGAGCAGTACTTC,CASSLLRGYEQYF,few,13,TRBV3-1,TRBJ2-7,-
TGTGCCAGCAGCTTAGGACCATCTCTAGCGGGAAGGTCCTACGAGCAGTACTTC,CASSLGPSLAGRSYEQYF,-,18,TRBV5-1,TRBJ2-7,TRBD2
TGTGCCAGCAGCGTAACCCTCGGGGATAGCGGGAGCCGAAGCACAGATACGCAGTATTTT,CASSVTLGDSGSRSTDTQYF,-,20,TRBV9,TRBJ2-3,TRBD2
TGTGCCAGTAGTATAACTAGCGGTTACACAGATACGCAGTATTTT,CASSITSGYTDTQYF,-,15,TRBV19,TRBJ2-3,TRBD2
TGTGCCAGCAGTGGTTTGGTCGAGCAGTACTTC,CASSGLVEQYF,many,11,TRBV6-1,TRBJ2-7,-
TGTGCTAGCAGCTTAAGGCTAGCGGGAGGGCCTGGCGCAGATACGCAGTATTTT,CASSLRLAGGPGADTQYF,few,18,TRBV7-7,TRBJ2-3,TRBD2
TGTGCCAGCTCAACCGGACAGGGGATGTTCACTGAAGCTTTCTTT,CASSTGQGMFTEAFF,-,15,TRBV18,TRBJ1-1,TRBD1
TGTGCCAGCAGCTTAAGGCTAGCGGGCCCCTACGAGCAGTACTTC,CASSLRLAGPYEQYF,many,15,TRBV11-2,TRBJ2-7,TRBD2
TGCAGTGCTAGTTGGGGGAGTGACGACGAGCAGTACTTC,CSASWGSDDEQYF,-,13,TRBV20-1,TRBJ2-7,-
TGTGCCAGCAGCTTAGGAGTCTACGGAGCTTTCTTT,CASSLGVYGAFF,many,12,TRBV7-9,TRBJ1-1,-
TGCAGTGCTAGACCCGACGACAACCGAGGGGGCGAGCAGTACTTC,CSARPDDNRGGEQYF,many,15,TRBV20-1,TRBJ2-7,-
TGTGCCAGCAGTTACTTAGGGGATCGGGCTAAAAATGAGCAGTTCTTC,CASSYLGDRAKNEQFF,many,16,TRBV27,TRBJ2-1,-
TGTGCCTGGAGTGTAGCAGGGAGAACCTATGGCTACACCTTC,CAWSVAGRTYGYTF,many,14,TRBV30,TRBJ1-2,-
TGTGCCAGCAGCGTCGCCGGGACAGCTAATTCACCCCTCCACTTT,CASSVAGTANSPLHF,many,15,TRBV9,TRBJ1-6,TRBD1
TGCAGTGCTAGAGCCGTTAACCTTAATTCACCCCTCCACTTT,CSARAVNLNSPLHF,once,14,TRBV20-1,TRBJ1-6,-
TGTGCCAGCTCACCCCGCGGAAGCTCCACAGATACGCAGTATTTT,CASSPRGSSTDTQYF,few,15,TRBV18,TRBJ2-3,-
TGTGCCAGCAGCTCCCTAACTGGCGGGGGTTACAATGAGCAGTTCTTC,CASSSLTGGGYNEQFF,many,16,TRBV7-9,TRBJ2-1,TRBD2
TGCAGCGTCCCCGTGGGGACCCAGCAGTACTTC,CSVPVGTQQYF,many,11,TRBV29-1,TRBJ2-7,-
TGTGCCAGCGGACTAGCGGCTTCCTACAATGAGCAGTTCTTC,CASGLAASYNEQFF,many,14,TRBV2,TRBJ2-1,TRBD2
TGTGCCTGGAGTGACGGACTCACAGATACGCAGTATTTT,CAWSDGLTDTQYF,many,13,TRBV30,TRBJ2-3,-
TGTGCCAGCAGCTTGTGGGGCCGGGGCTATGGCTACACCTTC,CASSLWGRGYGYTF,many,14,TRBV28,TRBJ1-2,-
TGTGCCAGCAGTATAGCGGGAGCAGGTGGAAACCAGTACTTC,CASSIAGAGGNQYF,many,14,TRBV28,TRBJ2-5,TRBD2
TGTGCCAGCAGCTTAGTAGGGACAGGAGACTATGGCTACACCTTC,CASSLVGTGDYGYTF,few,15,TRBV7-2,TRBJ1-2,TRBD1
TGTGCCAGCGTAAGCAGCGACGGGCTCAATGAGCAGTTCTTC,CASVSSDGLNEQFF,many,14,TRBV18,TRBJ2-1,-
TGTGCCTGGAGTGGGGACAGGGTAATTCAGCCCCAGCATTTT,CAWSGDRVIQPQHF,many,14,TRBV30,TRBJ1-5,TRBD1
TGTGCCAGCAGCTGGGGCCGACTAGCGGGGCGCACAGATACGCAGTATTTT,CASSWGRLAGRTDTQYF,few,17,TRBV11-2,TRBJ2-3,TRBD2
TGTGCCAGCAGCCAAGGAGAGGTGGCAGGGCGTATTTCTGGGGATGAAAAACTGTTTTTT,CASSQGEVAGRISGDEKLFF,many,20,TRBV3-1,TRBJ1-4,-
TGCGCCAGCAGCCAAGTCGTGGGCAGGGCCTACGAGCAGTACTTC,CASSQVVGRAYEQYF,-,15,TRBV4-1,TRBJ2-7,-
TGTGCCAGCAGCCAAGCAGGACAGGGGACCTACGAGCAGTACTTC,CASSQAGQGTYEQYF,few,15,TRBV4-2,TRBJ2-7,TRBD1
TGCGCCAGCAGCTTCCTCTACAATGAGCAGTTCTTC,CASSFLYNEQFF,many,12,TRBV5-1,TRBJ2-1,-